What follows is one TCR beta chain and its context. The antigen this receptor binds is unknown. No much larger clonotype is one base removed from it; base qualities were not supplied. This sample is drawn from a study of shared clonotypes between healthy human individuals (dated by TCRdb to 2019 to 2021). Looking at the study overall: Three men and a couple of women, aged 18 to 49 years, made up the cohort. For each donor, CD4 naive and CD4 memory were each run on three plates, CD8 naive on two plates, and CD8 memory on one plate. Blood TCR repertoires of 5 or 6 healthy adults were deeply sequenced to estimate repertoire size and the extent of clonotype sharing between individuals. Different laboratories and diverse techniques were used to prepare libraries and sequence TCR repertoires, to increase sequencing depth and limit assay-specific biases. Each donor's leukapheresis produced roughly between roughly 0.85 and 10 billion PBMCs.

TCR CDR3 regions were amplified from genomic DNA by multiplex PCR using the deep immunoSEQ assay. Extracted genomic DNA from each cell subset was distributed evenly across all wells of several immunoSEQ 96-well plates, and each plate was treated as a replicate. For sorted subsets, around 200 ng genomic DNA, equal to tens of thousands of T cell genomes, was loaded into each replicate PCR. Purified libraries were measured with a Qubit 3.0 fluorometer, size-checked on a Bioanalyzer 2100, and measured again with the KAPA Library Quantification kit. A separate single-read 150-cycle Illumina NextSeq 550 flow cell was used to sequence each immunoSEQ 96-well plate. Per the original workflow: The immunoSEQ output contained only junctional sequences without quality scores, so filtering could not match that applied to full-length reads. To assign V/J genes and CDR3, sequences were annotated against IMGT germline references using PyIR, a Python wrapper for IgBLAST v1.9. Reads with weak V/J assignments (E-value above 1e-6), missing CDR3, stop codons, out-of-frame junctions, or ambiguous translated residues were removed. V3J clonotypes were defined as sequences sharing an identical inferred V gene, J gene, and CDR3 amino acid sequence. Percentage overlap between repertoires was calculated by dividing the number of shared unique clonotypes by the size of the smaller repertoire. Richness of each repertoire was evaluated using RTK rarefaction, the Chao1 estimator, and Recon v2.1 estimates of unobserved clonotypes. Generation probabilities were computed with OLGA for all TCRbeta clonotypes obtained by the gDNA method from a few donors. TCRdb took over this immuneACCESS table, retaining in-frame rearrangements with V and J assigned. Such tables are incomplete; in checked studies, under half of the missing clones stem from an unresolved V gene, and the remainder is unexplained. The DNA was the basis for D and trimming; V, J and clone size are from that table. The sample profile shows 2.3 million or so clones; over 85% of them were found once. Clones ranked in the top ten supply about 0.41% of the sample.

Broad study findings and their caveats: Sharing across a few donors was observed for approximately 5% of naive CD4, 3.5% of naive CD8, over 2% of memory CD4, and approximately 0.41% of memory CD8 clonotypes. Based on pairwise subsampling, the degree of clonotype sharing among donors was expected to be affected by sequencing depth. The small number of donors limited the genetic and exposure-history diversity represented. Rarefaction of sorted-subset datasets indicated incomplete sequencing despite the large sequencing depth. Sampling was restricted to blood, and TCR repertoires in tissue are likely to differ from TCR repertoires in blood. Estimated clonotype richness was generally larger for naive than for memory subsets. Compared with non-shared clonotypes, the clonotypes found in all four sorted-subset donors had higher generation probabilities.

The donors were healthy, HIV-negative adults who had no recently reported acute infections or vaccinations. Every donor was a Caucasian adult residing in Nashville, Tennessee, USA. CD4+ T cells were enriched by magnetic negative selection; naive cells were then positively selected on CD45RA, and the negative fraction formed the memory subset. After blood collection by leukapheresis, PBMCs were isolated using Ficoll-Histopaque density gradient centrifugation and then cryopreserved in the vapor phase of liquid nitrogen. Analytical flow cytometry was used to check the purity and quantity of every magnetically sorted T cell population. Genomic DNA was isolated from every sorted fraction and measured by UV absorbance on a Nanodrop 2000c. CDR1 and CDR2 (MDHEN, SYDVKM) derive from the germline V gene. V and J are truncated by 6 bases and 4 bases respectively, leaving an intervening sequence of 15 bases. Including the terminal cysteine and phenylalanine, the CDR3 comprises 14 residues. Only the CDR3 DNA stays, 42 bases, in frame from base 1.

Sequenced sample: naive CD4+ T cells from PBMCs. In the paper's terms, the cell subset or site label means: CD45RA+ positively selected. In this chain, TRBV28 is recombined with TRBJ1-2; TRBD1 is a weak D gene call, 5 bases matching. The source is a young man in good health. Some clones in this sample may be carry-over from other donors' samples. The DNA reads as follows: TGTGCCAGCAGCTTCCGGGACTTACCCTATGGCTACACCTTC. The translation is CASSFRDLPYGYTF.